This entry describes one T cell receptor beta chain. This clonotype was picked up many times. The clone's antigen remains unknown. One base away there is no much larger clone; base qualities are not given. The data were taken from a study of T cell repertoires in cytomegalovirus infection (dated by TCRdb to the late 2010s). About the study as a whole: Donor HLA type was relevant to the analysis, because carriage of CMV infection together with the matching HLA type was indicated by public TCR beta signatures.

General conclusions and limits of the study: The ex vivo response was dominated by HLA-C-restricted CMV-specific TCR beta clonotypes, and the single most frequent clonotype in two of eight donors was supplied by these HLA-C-restricted clonotypes. In both this cohort and an independent cohort of several hundred donors, the cumulative frequency of public TCR beta family members distinguished carriers of CMV infection plus the relevant HLA type.

V is shortened by 1 base, J by 4 bases, and the region joining them spans 22 bases. The CDR3, from cysteine to phenylalanine, totals 18 residues. Only CDR3 DNA remains: 54 bases, in frame from the first base. For CDR1 and CDR2, the germline V gene lists SGHTA and FQGNSA. Instrument on record: Illumina HiSeq 1500. TCRdb reanalyzed the raw reads on its own, using fastp at Q25 for trimming and MiXCR for clone calling, and kept in-frame beta chains. For every CDR3 protein sequence, its rows merge into one entry that carries the most common genes and DNA. This sample comprises approximately 500,000 distinct CDR3 sequences, approximately 15% of them detected only once. The top ten clonotypes cover about 24% of the sample.

The receptor comes from a human donor in good health (CMV status not recorded). Some clones in this sample may be carry-over from other donors' samples. Sequencing was performed on CD8+ T cells from PBMCs. The chain couples TRBV7-2 to TRBJ1-2, with TRBD1 tentatively as D gene (6 bases match). The CDR3 protein: CASSLDGVAGARGYGYTF. The sequenced DNA is TGTGCCAGCAGCTTAGATGGGGTGGCAGGGGCCCGAGGCTATGGCTACACCTTC.